One T cell receptor (beta chain) is described in this entry. Its antigen is unidentified. A multiplex PCR was run with 60 Vbeta primers and 13 Jbeta primers. Some clones are missing from TCRdb's copy, which holds only in-frame ones; the method was immunoSEQ multiplex PCR. Here the sample spans over 150,000 clones, roughly 80% being singletons. This sample was taken from a study of cytomegalovirus exposure and HLA in healthy donors. General observations from the study: An assumption of roughly uniform sequencing depth across donors underlay the presence/absence analyses.

The CDR3 consists of 12 residues. V was pared by 0 bases and J by 7 bases, with 7 bases between. Germline V gene sequence: CDR1 SEHNR, CDR2 FQNEAQ (reference sequence). The origin of this receptor is a boy between 2 and 15 years old in good health and CMV-seronegative. V usage is TRBV7-9 and J usage is TRBJ2-7; the D gene is possibly TRBD2 (5 bases). Sequencing was performed on PBMCs. CDR3 in DNA: TGTGCCAGCAGCTTAGCGGGCGGGGAGCAGTACTTC. Translation gives CASSLAGGEQYF.